The following is a T cell receptor (beta chain) sequence with its context. The data stem from a study of blood T cells in healthy people across ages. Germline CDR1 LNHNV, CDR2 YYDKDF (reference sequence). V was pared by 3 bases and J by 5 bases, with 7 bases of the junction left unmatched. This CDR3 is built from 15 residues. A J-beta primer mix and a sample-barcoded 5' primer were used in a second PCR of about 6 to 12 cycles. TCRdb re-analysed the 5' RACE reads in MiXCR, keeping a single row per CDR3 protein. The data contain some 1.8 million distinct CDR3 sequences, about two fifths of them singletons.

Material for sequencing was blood. J is TRBJ2-1 and V is TRBV15, with 7 bases identical to TRBD1. The TCR sequence derives from a human donor in good health. The CDR3 coding sequence is TGTGCCACCAGCAGGATGGGGACAGTAGACAATGAGCAGTTCTTC. It encodes CATSRMGTVDNEQFF.